The following is a T cell receptor (beta chain) sequence with its context. Its antigen is currently unknown. The entry originates in a study of T cell repertoires in cytomegalovirus infection. About the research overall: A matching HLA type, together with CMV infection, was signaled by public TCR beta signatures.

The study's findings and limits: The ex vivo response showed dominance by HLA-C-restricted CMV-specific TCR beta clonotypes. Based on cumulative public TCR beta family frequency, carriers of CMV plus the relevant HLA were identified.

TCRdb ran MiXCR on the reads and lists one entry per CDR3 protein. Counted here are a few hundred thousand distinct CDR3 sequences, about a sixth occurring once; the ten biggest clones make up 12%. Germline V CDR1 and CDR2: LNHNV, YYDKDF (reference sequence). Trimming pared 0 bases from V and 4 bases from J, leaving 9 bases between. This CDR3 is 14 amino acids long. This TCR was recovered from a human donor in good health (CMV status not recorded). Some clones in this sample may be carry-over from other donors' samples. What was sequenced was PBMCs. This chain joins TRBV15 and TRBJ1-1; no clear D gene. For the CDR3, the DNA is TGTGCCACCAGCAGAGATTCGGTAGGCACTGAAGCTTTCTTT. Its protein is CATSRDSVGTEAFF.